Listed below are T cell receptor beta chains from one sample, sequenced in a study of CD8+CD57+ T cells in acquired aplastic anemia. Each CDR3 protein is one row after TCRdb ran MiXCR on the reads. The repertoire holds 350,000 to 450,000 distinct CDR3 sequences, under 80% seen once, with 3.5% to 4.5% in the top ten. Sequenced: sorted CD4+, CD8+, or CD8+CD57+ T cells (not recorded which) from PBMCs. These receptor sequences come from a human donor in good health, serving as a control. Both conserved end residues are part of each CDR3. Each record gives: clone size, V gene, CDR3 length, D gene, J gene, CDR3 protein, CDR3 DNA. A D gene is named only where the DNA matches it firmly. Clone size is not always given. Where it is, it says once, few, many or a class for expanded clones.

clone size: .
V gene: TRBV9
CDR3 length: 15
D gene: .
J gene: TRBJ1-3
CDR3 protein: CASSVGVGSGVSIYF
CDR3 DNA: TGTGCCAGCAGTGTAGGGGTGGGCAGTGGTGTCAGCATATATTTT

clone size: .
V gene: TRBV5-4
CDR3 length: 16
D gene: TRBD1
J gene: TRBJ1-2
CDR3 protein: CASSQRDRDSFYGYTF
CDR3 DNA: TGTGCCAGCAGCCAACGAGACAGGGACAGCTTCTATGGCTACACCTTC

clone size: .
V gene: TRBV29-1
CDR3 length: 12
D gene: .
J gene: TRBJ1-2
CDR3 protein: CSVRDGRGGYTF
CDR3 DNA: TGCAGCGTTCGGGATGGGAGGGGGGGCTACACCTTC

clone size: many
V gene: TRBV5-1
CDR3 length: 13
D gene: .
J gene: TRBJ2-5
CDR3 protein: CASGGTEEETQYF
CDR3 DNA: TGCGCCAGCGGCGGGACAGAAGAAGAGACCCAGTACTTC

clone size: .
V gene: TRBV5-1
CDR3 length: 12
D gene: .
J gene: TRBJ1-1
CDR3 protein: CASSYGHTEAFF
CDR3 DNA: TGCGCCAGCAGCTACGGACACACTGAAGCTTTCTTT

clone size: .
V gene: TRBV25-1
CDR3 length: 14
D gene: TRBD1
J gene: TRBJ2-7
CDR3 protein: CASSELDRDYEQYF
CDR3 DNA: TGTGCCAGCAGTGAACTCGACAGGGACTACGAGCAGTACTTC

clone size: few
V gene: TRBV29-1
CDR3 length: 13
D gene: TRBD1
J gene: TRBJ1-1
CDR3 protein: CSANQGAGTEAFF
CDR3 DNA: TGCAGCGCCAATCAGGGGGCAGGCACTGAAGCTTTCTTT

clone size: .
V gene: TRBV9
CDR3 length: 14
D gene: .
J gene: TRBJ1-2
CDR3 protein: CASSRREARRGAAF
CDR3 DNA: TGTGCCAGCAGCCGGCGGGAAGCTCGACGGGGAGCTGCCTTC

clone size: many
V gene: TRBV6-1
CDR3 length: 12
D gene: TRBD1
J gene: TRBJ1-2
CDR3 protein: CASRRQGSGYTF
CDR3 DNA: TGTGCCAGCAGGCGACAGGGGAGCGGCTACACCTTC

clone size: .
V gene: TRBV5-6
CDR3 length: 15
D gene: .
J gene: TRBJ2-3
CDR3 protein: CASSEQGGATDTQYF
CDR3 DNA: TGTGCCAGCAGCGAACAGGGGGGGGCCACAGATACGCAGTATTTT

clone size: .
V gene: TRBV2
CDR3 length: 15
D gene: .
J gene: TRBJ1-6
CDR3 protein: CASSLQGGENSPLHF
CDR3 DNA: TGTGCCAGCAGCCTACAGGGAGGTGAGAATTCACCCCTCCACTTT

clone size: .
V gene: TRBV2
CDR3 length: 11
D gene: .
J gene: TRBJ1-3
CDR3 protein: CASSPGNNIYF
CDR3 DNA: TGTGCCAGCAGCCCGGGAAACAACATATATTTT

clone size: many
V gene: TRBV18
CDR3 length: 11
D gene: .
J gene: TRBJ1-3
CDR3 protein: CASSAGNTIYF
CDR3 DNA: TGTGCCAGCTCAGCCGGAAACACCATATATTTT

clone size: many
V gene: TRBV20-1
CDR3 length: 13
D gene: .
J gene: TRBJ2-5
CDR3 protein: CSAITGSWETQYF
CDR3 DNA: TGCAGTGCTATAACAGGGTCTTGGGAGACCCAGTACTTC

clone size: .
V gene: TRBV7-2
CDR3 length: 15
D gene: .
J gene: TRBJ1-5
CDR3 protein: CASSFTGGDEQYFHF
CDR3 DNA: TGTGCCAGCAGCTTCACGGGCGGCGACGAGCAGTACTTCCATTTT

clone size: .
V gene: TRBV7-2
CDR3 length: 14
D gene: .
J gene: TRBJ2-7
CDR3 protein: CASRGTSGGDEPHF
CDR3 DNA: TGCGCCAGCCGCGGGACCAGCGGTGGCGACGAGCCCCACTTC

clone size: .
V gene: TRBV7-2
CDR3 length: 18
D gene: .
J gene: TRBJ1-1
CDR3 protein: CASSQDTKSFAPSTEAFF
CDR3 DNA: TGTGCCAGCAGCCAGGACACTAAGTCTTTCGCGCCGAGCACTGAAGCTTTCTTT

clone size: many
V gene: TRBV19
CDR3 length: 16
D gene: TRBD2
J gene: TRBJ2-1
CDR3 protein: CASTSGTSGGPRRLFF
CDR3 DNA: TGTGCCAGTACTTCCGGGACTAGCGGGGGCCCAAGGCGTCTTTTCTTC

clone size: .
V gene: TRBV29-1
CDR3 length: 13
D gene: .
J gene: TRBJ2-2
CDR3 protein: CSARQTNTGELFF
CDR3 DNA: TGCAGCGCCAGACAGACGAACACCGGGGAGCTGTTTTTT

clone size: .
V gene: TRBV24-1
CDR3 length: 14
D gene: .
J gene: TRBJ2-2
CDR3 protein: CATSLPGNTGELFF
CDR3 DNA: TGTGCCACCAGTCTGCCAGGGAACACCGGGGAGCTGTTTTTT

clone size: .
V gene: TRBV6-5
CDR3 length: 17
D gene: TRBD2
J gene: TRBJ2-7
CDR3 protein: CASSYKASGGRLYEQYF
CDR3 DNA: TGTGCCAGCAGTTATAAGGCTAGCGGGGGGCGACTCTACGAGCAGTACTTC

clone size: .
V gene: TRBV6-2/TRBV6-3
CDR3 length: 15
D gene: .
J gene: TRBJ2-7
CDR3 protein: CAIGVSWGRSYEQYF
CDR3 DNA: TGTGCCATTGGGGTAAGCTGGGGGAGGTCCTACGAGCAGTACTTC

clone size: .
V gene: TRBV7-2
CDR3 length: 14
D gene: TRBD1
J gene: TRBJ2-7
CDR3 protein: CASSLTGGSSEQYF
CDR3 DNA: TGCGCCAGCTCCTTGACAGGGGGGTCCTCCGAGCAGTACTTC